This TCR beta chain was sequenced during a study of blood T cells in healthy people across ages. Whole-study results and caveats: Donors of long life had a larger count of naive CD4+ cells and greater diversity than aged donors.

As to this clonotype: Its matching antigen is unknown. The junction departs from the called germline gene at one end, perhaps through a read error.

It was with a sample-barcoded 5' primer and a J-beta primer mix that a second PCR of about 6 to 12 cycles was run. MiXCR was run by TCRdb on the 5' RACE reads, yielding one entry per CDR3 protein. Of approximately 800,000 distinct CDR3 sequences detected, 58% appear once; the ten largest clones hold about 20%. This receptor was identified in a man aged 30 to 39 in good health. The specimen was blood.

The DNA of the CDR3 is TGCGCCAGCAGCAATGGACAGGGGTGGTTCTTC. Its translation: CASSNGQGWFF. The rearrangement joins TRBV9 to TRBJ2-1, with 9 bases that match TRBD1. From germline, CDR1 is SGDLS and CDR2 YYNGEE. The CDR3 contains 11 residues.